The present entry profiles one T cell receptor beta chain with its context. Per the original methods: The assay estimated nucleated cells by amplifying reference gene primers. The assay was immunoSEQ multiplex PCR, and TCRdb's table has in-frame clones only and misses some. Clone size and V and J calls were adopted from that table, with D and trimming inferred from the DNA. The repertoire consists of 110,000 or so clones, with roughly 81% occurring once and the leading ten covering about 9.4%. The data derive from a study of blood T cell repertoires in COVID-19. Study-wide background: The origin of the acute and convalescent COVID-19 samples was the United States, Italy and Spain. PBMCs, B-cell-depleted T cells, or T cells provided the cDNA or gDNA that made up the material.

The receptor was derived from a human donor in a cohort sampled during active COVID-19. Input material: peripheral blood.

The chain's CDR3 is CASSQFLTDSGNTIYF. The CDR3 region has the DNA TGCGCCAGCAGCCAATTCCTGACAGACTCTGGAAACACCATATATTTT. The chain has TRBV4-3 and TRBJ1-3, with a tentative D call TRBD1 (5 bases). Germline V gene sequence: CDR1 LGHNA, CDR2 YSLEER. This CDR3 is built from 16 residues. With 2 bases removed from V and 0 bases from J, the gap between germline ends came to 11 bases.